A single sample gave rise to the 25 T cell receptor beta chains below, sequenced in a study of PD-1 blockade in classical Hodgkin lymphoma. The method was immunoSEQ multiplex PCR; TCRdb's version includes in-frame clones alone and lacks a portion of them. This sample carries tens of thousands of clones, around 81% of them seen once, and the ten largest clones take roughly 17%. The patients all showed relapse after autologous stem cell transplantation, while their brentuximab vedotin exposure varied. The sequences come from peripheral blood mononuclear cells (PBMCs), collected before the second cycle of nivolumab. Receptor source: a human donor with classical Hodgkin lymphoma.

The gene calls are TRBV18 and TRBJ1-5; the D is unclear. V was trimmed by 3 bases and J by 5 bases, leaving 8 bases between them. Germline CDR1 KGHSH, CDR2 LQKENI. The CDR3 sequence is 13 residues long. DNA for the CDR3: TGTGCCAGCTCACCCTCGATGGATCAGCCCCAGCATTTT. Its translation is CASSPSMDQPQHF.

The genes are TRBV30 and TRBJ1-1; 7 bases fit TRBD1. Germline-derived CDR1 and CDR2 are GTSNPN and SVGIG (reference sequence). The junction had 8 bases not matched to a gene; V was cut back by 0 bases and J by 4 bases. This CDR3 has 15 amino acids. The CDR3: CAWSVLGQRPTEAFF. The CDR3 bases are TGTGCCTGGAGTGTACTGGGACAGAGGCCCACTGAAGCTTTCTTT.

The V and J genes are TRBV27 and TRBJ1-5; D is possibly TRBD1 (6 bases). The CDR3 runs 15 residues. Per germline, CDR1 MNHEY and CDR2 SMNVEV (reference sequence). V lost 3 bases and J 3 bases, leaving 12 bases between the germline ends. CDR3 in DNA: TGTGCCAGCAGTTTTACGTGGGGGCCCAATCAGCCCCAGCATTTT. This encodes CASSFTWGPNQPQHF.

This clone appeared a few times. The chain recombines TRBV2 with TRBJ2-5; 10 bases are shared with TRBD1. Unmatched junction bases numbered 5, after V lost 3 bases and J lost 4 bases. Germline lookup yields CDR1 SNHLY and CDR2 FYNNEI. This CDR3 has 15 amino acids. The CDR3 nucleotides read TGTGCCAGCAGTGATGACAGGGGGCCAGCAGAGACCCAGTACTTC. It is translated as CASSDDRGPAETQYF.

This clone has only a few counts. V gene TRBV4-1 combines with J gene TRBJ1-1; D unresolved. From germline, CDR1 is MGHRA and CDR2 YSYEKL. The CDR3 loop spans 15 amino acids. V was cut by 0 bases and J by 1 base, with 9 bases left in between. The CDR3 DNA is TGCGCCAGCAGCCAAGACCTACGTCCGAACACTGAAGCTTTCTTT. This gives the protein CASSQDLRPNTEAFF.

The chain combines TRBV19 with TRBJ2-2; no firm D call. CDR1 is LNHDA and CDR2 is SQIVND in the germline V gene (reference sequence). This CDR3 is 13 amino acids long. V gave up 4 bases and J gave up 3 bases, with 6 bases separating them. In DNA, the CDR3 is TGTGCCAGTAGTAGAGGTGACACCGGGGAGCTGTTTTTT. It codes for CASSRGDTGELFF.

This CDR3 is CASSSPWADTQYF. In nucleotides, the CDR3 is TGTGCCAGCAGCTCTCCATGGGCCGATACGCAGTATTTT. The rearrangement joins TRBV11-2 to TRBJ2-3; unclear D gene. CDR3 size: 13 residues. Germline V CDR1 and CDR2: SGHAT, FQNNGV. V dropped 4 bases and J dropped 6 bases, with 11 bases sitting between them.

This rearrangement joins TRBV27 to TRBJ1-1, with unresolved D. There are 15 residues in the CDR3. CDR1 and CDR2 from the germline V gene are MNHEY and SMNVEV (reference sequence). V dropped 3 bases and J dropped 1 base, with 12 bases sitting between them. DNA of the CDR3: TGTGCCAGCAGTTTGAGAGGGTTCGGGAACACTGAAGCTTTCTTT. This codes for CASSLRGFGNTEAFF.

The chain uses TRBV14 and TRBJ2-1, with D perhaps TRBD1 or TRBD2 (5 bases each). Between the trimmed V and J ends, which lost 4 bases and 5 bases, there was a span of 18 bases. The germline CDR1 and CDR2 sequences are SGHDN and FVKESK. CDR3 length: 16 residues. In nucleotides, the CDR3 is TGTGCCAGCAGCCCTCATCGGGGTAGCAGGGACAATGAGCAGTTCTTC. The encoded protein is CASSPHRGSRDNEQFF.

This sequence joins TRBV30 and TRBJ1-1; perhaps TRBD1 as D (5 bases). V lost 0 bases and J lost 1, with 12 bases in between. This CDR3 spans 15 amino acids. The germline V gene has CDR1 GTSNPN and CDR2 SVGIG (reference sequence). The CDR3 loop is CAWSVRAGRNTEAFF. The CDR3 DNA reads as TGTGCCTGGAGTGTACGGGCAGGGAGGAACACTGAAGCTTTCTTT.

The CDR3 sequence is CASSEVWEDGYTF. The DNA for the CDR3 is TGCGCCAGCAGTGAGGTATGGGAGGATGGCTACACCTTC. The chain joins TRBV10-2 to TRBJ1-2; D is undetermined. V lost 2 bases and J 6 bases, leaving 10 bases between the germline ends. CDR1 and CDR2 (germline): WSHSY, SAAADI. The CDR3 has 13 residues.

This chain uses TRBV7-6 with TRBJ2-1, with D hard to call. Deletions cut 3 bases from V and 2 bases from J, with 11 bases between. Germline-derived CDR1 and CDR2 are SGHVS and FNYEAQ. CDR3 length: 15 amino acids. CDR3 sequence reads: CASSFGLLAYNEQFF. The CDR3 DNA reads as TGTGCCAGCAGCTTTGGCCTCCTAGCCTACAATGAGCAGTTCTTC.

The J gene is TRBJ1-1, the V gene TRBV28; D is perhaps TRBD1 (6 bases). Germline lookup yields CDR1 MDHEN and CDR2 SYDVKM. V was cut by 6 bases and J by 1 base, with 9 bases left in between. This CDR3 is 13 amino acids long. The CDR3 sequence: CASRGHQNTEAFF. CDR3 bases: TGTGCCAGCAGGGGACATCAGAACACTGAAGCTTTCTTT.

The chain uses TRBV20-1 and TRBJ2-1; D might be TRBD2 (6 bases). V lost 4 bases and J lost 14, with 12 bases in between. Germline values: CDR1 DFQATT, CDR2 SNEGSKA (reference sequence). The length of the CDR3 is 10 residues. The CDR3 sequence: CSANVGRKFF. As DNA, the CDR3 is TGCAGTGCTAATGTAGGGAGGAAGTTCTTC.

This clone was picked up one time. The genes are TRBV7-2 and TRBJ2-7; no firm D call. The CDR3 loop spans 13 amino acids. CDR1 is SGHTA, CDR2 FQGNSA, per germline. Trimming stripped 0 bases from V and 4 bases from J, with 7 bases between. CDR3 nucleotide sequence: TGTGCCAGCAGCTTAGCGGACGGTTACGAGCAGTACTTC. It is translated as CASSLADGYEQYF.

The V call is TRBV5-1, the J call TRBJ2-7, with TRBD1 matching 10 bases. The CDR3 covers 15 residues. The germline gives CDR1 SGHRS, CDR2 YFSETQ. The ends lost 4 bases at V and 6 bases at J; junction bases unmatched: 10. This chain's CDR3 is CASSPETGGFPEQYF. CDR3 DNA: TGCGCCAGCAGCCCCGAGACAGGGGGCTTCCCCGAGCAGTACTTC.

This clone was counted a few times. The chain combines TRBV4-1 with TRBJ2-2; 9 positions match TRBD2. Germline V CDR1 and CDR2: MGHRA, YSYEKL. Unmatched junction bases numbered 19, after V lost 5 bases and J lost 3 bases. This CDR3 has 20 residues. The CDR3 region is CASSTKGGPSGIHYTGELFF. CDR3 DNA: TGCGCCAGCAGCACTAAGGGGGGACCTAGCGGGATCCATTACACCGGGGAGCTGTTTTTT.

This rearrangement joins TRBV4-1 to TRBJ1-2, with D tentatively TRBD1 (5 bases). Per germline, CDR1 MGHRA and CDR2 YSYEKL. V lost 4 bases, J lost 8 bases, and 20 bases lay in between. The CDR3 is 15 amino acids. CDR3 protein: CASSPTPGQVEGYTF. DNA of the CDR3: TGCGCCAGCAGCCCCACCCCGGGGCAGGTGGAGGGCTACACCTTC.

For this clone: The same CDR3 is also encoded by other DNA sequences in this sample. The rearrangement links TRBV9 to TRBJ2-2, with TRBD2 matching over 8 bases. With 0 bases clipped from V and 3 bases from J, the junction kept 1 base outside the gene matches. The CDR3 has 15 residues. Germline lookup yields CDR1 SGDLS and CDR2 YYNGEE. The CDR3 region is CASSVAAGDTGELFF. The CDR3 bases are TGTGCCAGCAGCGTAGCAGCGGGAGACACCGGGGAGCTGTTTTTT.

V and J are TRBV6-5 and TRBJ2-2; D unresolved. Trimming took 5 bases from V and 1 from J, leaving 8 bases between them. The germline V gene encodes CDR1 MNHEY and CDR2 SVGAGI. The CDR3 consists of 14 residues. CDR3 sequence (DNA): TGTGCCAGCAGTCCGAACTGGAACACCGGGGAGCTGTTTTTT. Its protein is CASSPNWNTGELFF.

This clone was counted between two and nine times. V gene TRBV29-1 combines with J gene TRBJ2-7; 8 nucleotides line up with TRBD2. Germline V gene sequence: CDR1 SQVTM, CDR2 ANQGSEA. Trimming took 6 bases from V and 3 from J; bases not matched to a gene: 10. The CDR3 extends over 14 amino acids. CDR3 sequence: CSVKLAVGNYEQYF. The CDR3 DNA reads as TGCAGCGTCAAACTAGCGGTGGGGAACTACGAGCAGTACTTC.

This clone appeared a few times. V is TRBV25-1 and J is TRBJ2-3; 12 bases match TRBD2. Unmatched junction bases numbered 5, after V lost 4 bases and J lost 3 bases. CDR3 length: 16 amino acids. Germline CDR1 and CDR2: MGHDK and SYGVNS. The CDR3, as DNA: TGTGCCAGCAGTGGAATCCTAGCGGGAGGGACAGATACGCAGTATTTT. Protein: CASSGILAGGTDTQYF.

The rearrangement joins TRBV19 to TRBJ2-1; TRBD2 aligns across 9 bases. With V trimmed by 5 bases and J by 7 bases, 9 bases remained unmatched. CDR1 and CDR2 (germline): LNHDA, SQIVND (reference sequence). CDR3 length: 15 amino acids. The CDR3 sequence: CASSVGTSYGNEQFF. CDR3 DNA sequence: TGTGCCAGTAGTGTGGGGACTAGCTATGGGAATGAGCAGTTCTTC.

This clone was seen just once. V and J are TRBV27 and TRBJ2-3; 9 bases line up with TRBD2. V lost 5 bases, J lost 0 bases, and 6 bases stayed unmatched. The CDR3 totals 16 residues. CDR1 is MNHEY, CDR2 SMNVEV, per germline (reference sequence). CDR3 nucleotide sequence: TGTGCCAGCAGTAAAATAGCGGGAGTGAGCACAGATACGCAGTATTTT. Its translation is CASSKIAGVSTDTQYF.

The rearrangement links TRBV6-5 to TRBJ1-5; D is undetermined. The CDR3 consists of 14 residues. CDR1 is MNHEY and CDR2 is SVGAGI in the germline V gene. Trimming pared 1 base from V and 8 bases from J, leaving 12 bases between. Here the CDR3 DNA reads TGTGCCAGCAGTTACTTGTCGGGCAGTAAGCCCCAGCATTTT. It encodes CASSYLSGSKPQHF.